The source of this T cell receptor beta chain is a study of blood T cell repertoires in COVID-19. Study background: COVID-19 samples, acute and convalescent, were from the United States, Italy and Spain. PBMCs, B-cell-depleted T cells, or T cells were the source of the cDNA or gDNA that made up the material.

The CDR3 contains 13 residues. V shed 7 bases and J shed 2 bases, with 9 bases lying between them. Germline lookup yields CDR1 LGHNT and CDR2 FRNRAP. Original processing methods: Reference gene primers were amplified, and this amplification served to estimate nucleated cell counts. The method was immunoSEQ multiplex PCR; TCRdb's version includes in-frame clones alone and lacks a portion of them. Clonal size and the V and J genes are those of that table, whereas D and trimming came from the DNA. The profile shows about 73,000 clones, approximately 82% of them singletons. This clonotype was obtained from a middle-aged man with active COVID-19. Sequenced: peripheral blood. This chain links TRBV12-5 with TRBJ1-3; D is possibly TRBD1 (6 bases). CDR3 residues: CASEQGPGNTIYF. DNA for the CDR3: TGTGCTAGTGAACAGGGACCTGGAAACACCATATATTTT.